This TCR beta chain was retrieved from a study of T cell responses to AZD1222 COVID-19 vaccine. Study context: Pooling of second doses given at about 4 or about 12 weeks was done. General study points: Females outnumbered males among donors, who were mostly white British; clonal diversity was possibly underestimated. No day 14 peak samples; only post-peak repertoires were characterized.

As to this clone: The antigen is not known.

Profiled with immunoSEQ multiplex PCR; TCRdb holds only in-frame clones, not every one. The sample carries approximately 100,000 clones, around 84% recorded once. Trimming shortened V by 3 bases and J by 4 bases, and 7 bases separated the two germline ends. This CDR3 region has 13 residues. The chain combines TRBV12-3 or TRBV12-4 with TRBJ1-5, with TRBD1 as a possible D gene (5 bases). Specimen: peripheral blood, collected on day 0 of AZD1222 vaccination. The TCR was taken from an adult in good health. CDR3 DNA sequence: TGTGCCAGCAGTTTGGGGGAGAATCAGCCCCAGCATTTT. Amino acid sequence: CASSLGENQPQHF.